This T cell receptor (beta chain) was identified in a study of regulatory T cells in long-lasting Graves disease. Notes on the study in general: Persistent disease exhibited a predilection for TRBV28, TRBJ1-2 and TRBJ2-5.

This clonotype was seen just once. What it binds is unknown. iRepertoire HTBI primers and Arm-PCR of CDR3 regions built TCR beta libraries. How the authors handled the data: Identified segments across samples numbered roughly 62 TRBV and roughly 15 TRBJ. TCRdb reprocessed the multiplex PCR reads via MiXCR and lists one record per CDR3 protein. The V and J calls reflect TCRdb's pipeline rather than the authors' work. The sample shows a few hundred thousand distinct CDR3 sequences, about 14% of them seen only once. The V and J ends lost 6 bases and 5 bases, in that order; junction bases with no gene match: 5. CDR1 MGHDK and CDR2 SYGVNS come from the germline V gene. CDR3 length: 13 residues. Time point specified: newly diagnosed GD, antithyroid drugs for less than 3 months. The authors made the TCR library using RNA they extracted from PBMCs. A further study also used this sample, focusing on T cells in Graves' hyperthyroidism and ophthalmopathy. Per that study: A set of HTBI primers served as the primers for a first-round RT-PCR of the TCR CDR3.

This sample comprised peripheral blood mononuclear cells (PBMCs), obtained at new diagnosis, from a patient treated with antithyroid drugs. The receptor's source is a man aged 30-40 years with Graves disease. V is TRBV25-1 and J is TRBJ1-1, with 8 nucleotides matching TRBD1. This chain's CDR3 is CASRKTGETEAFF. The CDR3 DNA sequence: TGTGCCAGCAGGAAGACAGGGGAAACTGAAGCTTTCTTT.